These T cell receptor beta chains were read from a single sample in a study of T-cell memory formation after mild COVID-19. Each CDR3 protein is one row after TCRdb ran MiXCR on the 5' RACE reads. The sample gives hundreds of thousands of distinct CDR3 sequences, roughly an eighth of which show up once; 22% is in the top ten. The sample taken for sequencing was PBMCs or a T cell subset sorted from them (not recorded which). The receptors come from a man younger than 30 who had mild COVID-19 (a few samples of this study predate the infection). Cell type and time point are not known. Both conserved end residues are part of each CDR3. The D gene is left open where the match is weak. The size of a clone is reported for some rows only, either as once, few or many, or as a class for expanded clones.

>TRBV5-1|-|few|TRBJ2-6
CASSLDAGANVLTF
TGCGCCAGCAGCTTGGACGCTGGGGCCAACGTCCTGACTTTC
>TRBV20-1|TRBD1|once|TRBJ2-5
CSARDYSWTGGETQYF
TGCAGTGCTAGAGATTATTCCTGGACAGGGGGAGAGACCCAGTACTTC
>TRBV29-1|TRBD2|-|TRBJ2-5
CSGNGLAGDLQETQYF
TGCAGCGGGAACGGACTAGCGGGGGACCTACAAGAGACCCAGTACTTC
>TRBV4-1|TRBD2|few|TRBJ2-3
CASSPLGGGGSADTQYF
TGCGCCAGCAGCCCCCTGGGCGGGGGGGGCAGCGCAGATACGCAGTATTTT
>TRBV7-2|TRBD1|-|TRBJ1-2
CASSWTGGGGYTF
TGTGCCAGCAGCTGGACAGGGGGAGGAGGCTACACCTTC
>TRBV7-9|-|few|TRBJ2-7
CASSPRGTYEQYF
TGTGCCAGCAGCCCCAGGGGAACCTACGAGCAGTACTTC
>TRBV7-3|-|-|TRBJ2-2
CASSFGGTNTGELFF
TGTGCCAGCAGCTTCGGAGGGACGAACACCGGGGAGCTGTTTTTT
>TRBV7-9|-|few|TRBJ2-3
CASSLRLVKWATDTQYF
TGTGCCAGCAGCCTCCGACTAGTAAAGTGGGCCACAGATACGCAGTATTTT
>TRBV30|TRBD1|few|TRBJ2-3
CAWSEGAHSTDTQYF
TGTGCCTGGAGCGAGGGGGCTCACAGCACAGATACGCAGTATTTT
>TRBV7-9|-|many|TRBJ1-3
CASSLERGNTIYF
TGTGCCAGCAGCTTAGAACGTGGAAACACCATATATTTT
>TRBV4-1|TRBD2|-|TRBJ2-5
CASSLAGGQGETQYF
TGCGCCAGCAGCCTTGCGGGGGGGCAAGGAGAGACCCAGTACTTC
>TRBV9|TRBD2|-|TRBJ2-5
CASSATSGQETQYF
TGTGCCAGCAGCGCGACTAGCGGGCAAGAGACCCAGTACTTC
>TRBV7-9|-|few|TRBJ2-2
CASTRVNTGELFF
TGTGCCAGCACCAGGGTGAACACCGGGGAGCTGTTTTTT
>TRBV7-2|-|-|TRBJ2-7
CASSLHNSYEQYF
TGTGCCAGCAGCTTACACAACTCCTACGAGCAGTACTTC
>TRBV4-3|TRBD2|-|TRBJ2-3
CASSIASGATSWGDSTQYF
TGCGCCAGCAGTATTGCTAGCGGCGCTACTTCTTGGGGAGATTCTACGCAGTATTTT
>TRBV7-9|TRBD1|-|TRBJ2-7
CASSLKTGASYEQYF
TGTGCCAGCAGCTTAAAGACAGGGGCCTCCTACGAGCAGTACTTC
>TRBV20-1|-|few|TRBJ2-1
CSTTHGAGKDEQFF
TGCAGTACCACACATGGAGCAGGGAAGGATGAGCAGTTCTTC
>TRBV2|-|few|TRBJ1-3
CASRPQGPGNTIYF
TGTGCCAGCAGACCACAGGGACCTGGAAACACCATATATTTT
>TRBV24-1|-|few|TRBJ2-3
CATSDWTTDTQYF
TGTGCCACCAGTGATTGGACCACAGATACGCAGTATTTT
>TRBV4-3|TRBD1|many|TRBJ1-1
CASSPGQGMNTEAFF
TGCGCCAGCAGCCCCGGACAGGGGATGAACACTGAAGCTTTCTTT
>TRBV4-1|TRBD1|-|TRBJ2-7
CASSHQDRGPYEQYF
TGCGCCAGCAGCCACCAGGACAGGGGGCCCTACGAGCAGTACTTC
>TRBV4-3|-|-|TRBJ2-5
CASSQDRTGMETQYF
TGCGCCAGCAGCCAAGATAGAACAGGGATGGAGACCCAGTACTTC
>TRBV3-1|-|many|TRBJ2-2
CASSQSHPGTGELFF
TGTGCCAGCAGCCAGAGCCACCCGGGCACCGGGGAGCTGTTTTTT
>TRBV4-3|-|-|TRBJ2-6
CASSQDSSSGANVLTF
TGCGCCAGCAGCCAAGATTCCAGCTCTGGGGCCAACGTCCTGACTTTC
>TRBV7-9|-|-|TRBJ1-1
CASSLVVSEAFF
TGTGCCAGCAGCTTAGTGGTCTCTGAAGCTTTCTTT
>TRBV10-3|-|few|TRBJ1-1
CAISESRQAFEAFF
TGTGCCATCAGTGAGTCGAGGCAGGCCTTTGAAGCTTTCTTT
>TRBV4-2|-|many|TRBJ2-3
CASSQDLGGAPDTQYF
TGTGCCAGCAGCCAAGATTTAGGGGGGGCCCCAGATACGCAGTATTTT
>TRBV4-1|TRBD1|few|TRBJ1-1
CASSRTGGRNTEAFF
TGCGCCAGCAGCCGAACAGGGGGCAGGAACACTGAAGCTTTCTTT
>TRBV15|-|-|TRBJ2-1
CATSRETVNNEQFF
TGTGCCACCAGCAGAGAGACAGTCAATAATGAGCAGTTCTTC
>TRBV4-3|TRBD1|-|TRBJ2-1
CASSHRHLPIGTGGNEQFF
TGCGCCAGCAGCCACCGCCACCTGCCGATTGGGACAGGGGGGAATGAGCAGTTCTTC